These 29 T cell receptor beta chains share one sample of origin, sequenced in a study of shared clonotypes between healthy human individuals. Clones were read by immunoSEQ multiplex PCR, and TCRdb kept only the in-frame ones, dropping some. The sample yields about 2.2 million clones, approximately 94% seen once. Cells designated naive CD8 were CD45RO-negative and were positively selected for CCR7, with terminally differentiated effector memory CD45RA+ cells excluded. The sequenced material came from naive CD8+ T cells from PBMCs. These receptors all come from a man aged 18 to 30 in good health. Some clones in this sample may be carry-over from other donors' samples.

CDR3 sequence reads: CASSRLAESSYEQYF. DNA of the CDR3: TGTGCCAGCAGTCGTCTAGCGGAGAGCTCCTACGAGCAGTACTTC. This rearrangement joins TRBV28 to TRBJ2-7, with TRBD2 matching 7 bases. The CDR3 has 15 residues. The J segment lost 0 bases and the V segment lost 5 bases, leaving 7 bases of the junction unmatched. Germline V CDR1 and CDR2: MDHEN, SYDVKM. Full variable domain (rest looked up from reference TRBV28 and TRBJ2-7): DVKVTQSSRYLVKRTGEKVFLECVQDMDHENMFWYRQDPGLGLRLIYFSYDVKMKEKGDIPEGYSVSREKKERFSLILESASTNQTSMYLCASSRLAESSYEQYFGPGTRLTVT.

The chain is built from TRBV19 and TRBJ2-1; 9 nucleotides line up with TRBD2. With 5 bases clipped from V and 7 bases from J, the junction kept 9 bases outside the gene matches. Germline loops: CDR1 LNHDA, CDR2 SQIVND (reference sequence). This CDR3 has 15 residues. The CDR3: CASSSHSGRKNEQFF. CDR3 DNA: TGTGCCAGTAGTTCCCATAGCGGGAGAAAAAATGAGCAGTTCTTC.

This clone appeared a single time. This sample includes further DNA sequences coding for the same CDR3. The chain combines TRBV6-6 with TRBJ2-7, with D maybe TRBD2 (5 bases). CDR3 length: 14 residues. Germline V gene lookup returns CDR1 MNHNY and CDR2 SVGAGI (reference sequence). V was trimmed by 3 bases and J by 1 base, leaving 10 bases between them. The CDR3 DNA reads as TGTGCCAGCAGTTATAGTAGCGAGTCCTACGAGCAGTACTTC. Its translation is CASSYSSESYEQYF.

This clone was found a few times. V is TRBV2 and J is TRBJ1-1; D is unclear. This CDR3 comprises 12 residues. Trimming shortened V by 3 bases and J by 3 bases, and 5 bases separated the two germline ends. Per germline, CDR1 SNHLY and CDR2 FYNNEI. The CDR3 coding sequence is TGTGCCAGCAGTGATTATGACACTGAAGCTTTCTTT. This encodes CASSDYDTEAFF. The variable domain in full, with the rest retrieved from reference TRBV2 and TRBJ1-1, is EPEVTQTPSHQVTQMGQEVILRCVPISNHLYFYWYRQILGQKVEFLVSFYNNEISEKSEIFDDQFSVERPDGSNFTLKIRSTKLEDSAMYFCASSDYDTEAFFGQGTRLTVV.

The V call is TRBV6-6, the J call TRBJ2-7; no definite D call. With 1 base removed from V and 0 bases from J, the gap between germline ends came to 10 bases. Germline V gene lookup returns CDR1 MNHNY and CDR2 SVGAGI (reference sequence). The CDR3 spans 15 residues. In DNA form, the CDR3 reads TGTGCCAGCAGTTACTATACAACCAGCTCCTACGAGCAGTACTTC. It is translated as CASSYYTTSSYEQYF.

The chain is built from TRBV6-1 and TRBJ2-1; D uncertain. V was trimmed by 6 bases and J by 4 bases, leaving 7 bases between them. The CDR3 spans 12 residues. Germline V gives CDR1 MNHNS, CDR2 SASEGT. The CDR3 reads CASSDFYNEQFF. CDR3 coding DNA: TGTGCCAGCAGCGACTTTTACAATGAGCAGTTCTTC.

This clone was counted only a few times. The V gene is TRBV7-9, the J gene TRBJ1-2; possible D gene TRBD1, 5 bases. Deletions cut 7 bases from V and 4 bases from J, with 10 bases between. Germline V gene sequence: CDR1 SEHNR, CDR2 FQNEAQ (reference sequence). This CDR3 region has 12 residues. CDR3 DNA: TGTGCCAGCACGACAGAGTCCTATGGCTACACCTTC. It codes for CASTTESYGYTF.

V usage is TRBV4-2 and J usage is TRBJ2-7; 7 bases are a match to TRBD2. The CDR3 spans 16 residues. The V gene's germline CDR1 is LGHNA and CDR2 YNFKEQ. The V and J ends lost 1 base and 3 bases, in that order; junction bases with no gene match: 9. DNA of the CDR3: TGTGCCAGCAGCCAAGCTGGGGAGGGAAAGTACTACGAGCAGTACTTC. It codes for CASSQAGEGKYYEQYF.

This clone has only one observation. The chain couples TRBV7-6 to TRBJ1-1, with D possibly being TRBD1 (6 bases). The CDR3 contains 16 residues. Trimming pared 5 bases from V and 2 bases from J, leaving 18 bases between. CDR1 SGHVS and CDR2 FNYEAQ come from the germline V gene. The CDR3 region is CASSPGGQGLNTEAFF. The CDR3, as DNA: TGTGCCAGCAGCCCCGGGGGGCAGGGCCTAAACACTGAAGCTTTCTTT.

This chain uses TRBV6-1 with TRBJ1-1; D uncertain. The germline V gene has CDR1 MNHNS and CDR2 SASEGT. V was trimmed by 11 bases and J by 0 bases, leaving 10 bases between them. The CDR3 has 12 amino acids. DNA for the CDR3: TGTGCCTCAGCAGTTTTGAACACTGAAGCTTTCTTT. This gives the protein CASAVLNTEAFF.

This sequence joins TRBV11-3 and TRBJ2-1, with TRBD2 matching 12 bases. The CDR3 totals 17 residues. V lost 5 bases and J lost 1; bases outside the gene matches: 6. Per germline, CDR1 SGHNT and CDR2 YENEEA. The CDR3 sequence is CASSQGLAGKSYNEQFF. CDR3 nucleotide sequence: TGTGCCAGCAGCCAAGGACTAGCGGGAAAGTCCTACAATGAGCAGTTCTTC.

This clone occurred once. This chain joins TRBV9 and TRBJ1-2; D uncertain. V dropped 0 bases and J dropped 4 bases, with 13 bases sitting between them. This CDR3 has 15 amino acids. Germline values: CDR1 SGDLS, CDR2 YYNGEE. CDR3 sequence: CASSVEWGFSYGYTF. CDR3 in DNA: TGTGCCAGCAGCGTAGAATGGGGATTTAGCTATGGCTACACCTTC.

This clone was detected once. The V call is TRBV2, the J call TRBJ2-5; perhaps D is TRBD1 or TRBD2 (5 bases each). Germline lookup yields CDR1 SNHLY and CDR2 FYNNEI. The CDR3 extends over 14 amino acids. The V gene lost 1 base and the J gene lost 4 bases, with 10 bases spanning the gap. The CDR3 protein is CASSEVQGPETQYF. CDR3 nucleotides: TGTGCCAGCAGTGAAGTCCAGGGACCAGAGACCCAGTACTTC.

Notes on this clone: Additional DNA sequences in this sample encode the identical CDR3. The chain carries TRBV7-3 and TRBJ1-1; D remains ambiguous. This CDR3 contains 12 residues. The V gene's germline CDR1 is SGHTA and CDR2 FQGTGA. V shed 2 bases and J shed 6 bases, with 7 bases lying between them. The CDR3 loop reads CASSLGGSEAFF. The CDR3 DNA sequence: TGTGCCAGCAGCTTAGGAGGGTCTGAAGCTTTCTTT.

The CDR3 loop reads CASRDPGGTNTGELFF. CDR3 bases: TGTGCCAGCAGGGACCCAGGGGGCACGAACACCGGGGAGCTGTTTTTT. V gene TRBV28 combines with J gene TRBJ2-2, with 8 bases matching TRBD1. Trimming took 6 bases from V and 0 from J; bases not matched to a gene: 6. The CDR3 contains 16 residues. Germline CDR1 reads MDHEN; CDR2 reads SYDVKM.

A note on this clone: Other DNA sequences within the sample encode an identical CDR3. V is TRBV7-9 and J is TRBJ2-3; the match to TRBD2 covers 15 bases. This CDR3 has 15 residues. Germline CDR1 SEHNR, CDR2 FQNEAQ (reference sequence). The J segment lost 6 bases and the V segment lost 5 bases, leaving 3 bases of the junction unmatched. The CDR3 loop is CASSQGTSGRDTQYF. The CDR3 DNA follows: TGTGCCAGCAGCCAAGGGACTAGCGGGAGGGATACGCAGTATTTT. Full variable domain (outside the CDR3, taken from reference TRBV7-9 and TRBJ2-3): DTGVSQNPRHKITKRGQNVTFRCDPISEHNRLYWYRQTLGQGPEFLTYFQNEAQLEKSRLLSDRFSAERPKGSFSTLEIQRTEQGDSAMYLCASSQGTSGRDTQYFGPGTRLTVL.

V gene TRBV13 combines with J gene TRBJ2-7, with 7 bases lining up with TRBD2. The CDR3 is 19 amino acids. In germline, CDR1 is PRHDT, CDR2 FYEKMQ (reference sequence). The junction had 18 bases not matched to a gene; V was cut back by 2 bases and J by 2 bases. The CDR3 sequence is CASSLHVQDRGLGPYEQYF. CDR3 coding DNA: TGTGCCAGCAGCTTACATGTACAGGACCGAGGACTAGGCCCCTACGAGCAGTACTTC.

This clone was observed a handful of times. CDR3 coding DNA: TGCAGCGATAGCCCGTGGCCGTCCACTGAAGCTTTCTTT. Translated, it gives CSDSPWPSTEAFF. The rearrangement uses TRBV29-1 and TRBJ1-1; D remains ambiguous. CDR1 is SQVTM and CDR2 is ANQGSEA in the germline V gene. The CDR3 extends over 13 amino acids. V gave up 7 bases and J gave up 4 bases, with 16 bases separating them.

The CDR3 here is CASSWALAGRYNEQFF. As DNA, the CDR3 is TGTGCCAGCAGTTGGGCCTTAGCGGGAAGGTACAATGAGCAGTTCTTC. The V call is TRBV27, the J call TRBJ2-1, with 8 positions matching TRBD2. Germline V gene lookup returns CDR1 MNHEY and CDR2 SMNVEV (reference sequence). Trimming cost V 4 bases and J 4 bases; bases outside gene matches: 9. The CDR3 extends over 16 amino acids.

The CDR3 spells CATQTRSETQYF. In DNA form, the CDR3 reads TGTGCCACTCAAACTCGTTCGGAGACCCAGTACTTC. The chain employs TRBV2 and TRBJ2-5, with D unresolved. Trimming took 10 bases from V and 5 from J, leaving 14 bases between them. The CDR3 spans 12 residues. The germline gives CDR1 SNHLY, CDR2 FYNNEI.

The gene calls are TRBV6-5 and TRBJ2-7; 7 positions agree with TRBD1. This CDR3 contains 13 residues. Per the germline V gene, CDR1 is MNHEY and CDR2 is SVGAGI. V was clipped by 2 bases and J by 5 bases; unmatched bases: 3. CDR3 DNA: TGTGCCAGCAGTTACACCGGACAGGACGAGCAGTACTTC. Translated, it gives CASSYTGQDEQYF.

This chain connects TRBV6-5 to TRBJ2-2; TRBD2 might be the D (6 bases). The CDR3 sequence is 14 residues long. Germline V CDR1 and CDR2: MNHEY, SVGAGI. V was cut by 7 bases and J by 6 bases, with 15 bases left in between. CDR3 sequence (DNA): TGTGCCAGCAATCCCACCGGGAGCGCCGGGGAGCTGTTTTTT. Its protein product is CASNPTGSAGELFF.

Concerning this clone: Other DNA sequences within the sample encode an identical CDR3. The chain joins TRBV27 to TRBJ1-2; no clear D. CDR1 MNHEY and CDR2 SMNVEV come from the germline V gene (reference sequence). The CDR3 spans 14 residues. The germline V and J ends were trimmed by 3 bases and 0 bases, with 8 bases remaining between them. The CDR3 region is CASSFVGSNYGYTF. The CDR3 nucleotides are TGTGCCAGCAGTTTCGTCGGCTCTAACTATGGCTACACCTTC.

This clone occurred once. V usage is TRBV19 and J usage is TRBJ2-1, with TRBD2 identical over 7 bases. The CDR3 is 15 amino acids. V dropped 5 bases and J dropped 6; count of bases not matched to a gene: 10. Germline V gene sequence: CDR1 LNHDA, CDR2 SQIVND (reference sequence). The CDR3, as DNA: TGTGCCAGTAGTGCCCTCCTGGTAGCGGGCAATGAGCAGTTCTTC. Translation: CASSALLVAGNEQFF.

The CDR3 sequence: CATTPSIGETNTGELFF. Written as DNA, the CDR3 is TGTGCCACCACCCCGAGCATTGGGGAGACGAACACCGGGGAGCTGTTTTTT. The V call is TRBV27, the J call TRBJ2-2; TRBD2 is a possible D gene (5 bases). The V end lost 10 bases, the J end lost 0 bases, and 21 bases lay between the germline ends. There are 17 residues in the CDR3. From germline, CDR1 is MNHEY and CDR2 SMNVEV (reference sequence).

The genes are TRBV15 and TRBJ2-1; D is possibly TRBD1 (5 bases). The V end lost 8 bases, the J end lost 6 bases, and 11 bases lay between the germline ends. Germline loops: CDR1 LNHNV, CDR2 YYDKDF (reference sequence). This CDR3 has 12 amino acids. The CDR3: CATQGRFNEQFF. CDR3 DNA: TGTGCCACCCAGGGCCGCTTCAATGAGCAGTTCTTC.

The chain recombines TRBV5-1 with TRBJ2-3, with 10 bases identical to TRBD1. The CDR3 runs 16 residues. With V trimmed by 4 bases and J by 2 bases, 7 bases remained unmatched. Per germline, CDR1 SGHRS and CDR2 YFSETQ. CDR3 coding DNA: TGCGCCAGCAGCCTACAGGGACAGGGGCTCACAGATACGCAGTATTTT. Translation gives CASSLQGQGLTDTQYF.

This sequence joins TRBV7-9 and TRBJ2-1; D may be TRBD2 (6 bases). The CDR3 is made up of 14 amino acids. Germline loops: CDR1 SEHNR, CDR2 FQNEAQ (reference sequence). The V gene lost 5 bases and the J gene lost 8 bases, with 16 bases spanning the gap. The CDR3 nucleotides read TGTGCCAGCAGCCCGGCCCAGTGGGGGGATGAGCAGTTCTTC. This translates into CASSPAQWGDEQFF.

In this sample, this clone turned up a few times. J is TRBJ1-5 and V is TRBV2; no firm D call. Per germline, CDR1 SNHLY and CDR2 FYNNEI. The CDR3 extends over 12 amino acids. With 3 bases removed from V and 3 bases from J, the gap between germline ends came to 3 bases. The CDR3 reads CASSEDNQPQHF. In nucleotides, the CDR3 is TGTGCCAGCAGTGAGGACAATCAGCCCCAGCATTTT.